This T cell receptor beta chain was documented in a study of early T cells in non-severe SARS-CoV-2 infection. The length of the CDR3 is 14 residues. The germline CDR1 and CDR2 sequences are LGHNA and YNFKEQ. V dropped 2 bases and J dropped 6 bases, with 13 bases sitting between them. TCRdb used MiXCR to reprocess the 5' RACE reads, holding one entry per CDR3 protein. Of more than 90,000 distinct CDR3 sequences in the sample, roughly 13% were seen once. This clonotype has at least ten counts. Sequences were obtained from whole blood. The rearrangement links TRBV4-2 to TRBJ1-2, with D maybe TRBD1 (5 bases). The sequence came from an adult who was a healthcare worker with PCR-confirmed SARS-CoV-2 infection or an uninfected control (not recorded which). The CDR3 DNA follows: TGTGCCAGCAGCCAATCAACAGGAAAAAATGGCTACACCTTC. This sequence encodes CASSQSTGKNGYTF.